Following are 7 T cell receptor beta chains from one sample sequenced in a study of T cell changes during pregnancy in multiple sclerosis. Assay: immunoSEQ multiplex PCR; the TCRdb copy retains only in-frame clones and omits some. The sample has tens of thousands of clones, almost 90% seen once. The sequencing here drew on CD4+ T cells from peripheral blood mononuclear cells, taken in the first trimester of pregnancy. The source of these receptors is a female donor in good health, enrolled as a control in a pregnancy study.

The gene calls are TRBV6-1 and TRBJ2-3, with a possible D match to TRBD1 (5 bases). CDR3 size: 12 residues. Trimming cost V 2 bases and J 5 bases, with 5 bases left between them. Germline CDR1 is MNHNS and CDR2 is SASEGT. CDR3 amino acids: CASSETGDTQYF. As DNA, the CDR3 is TGTGCCAGCAGTGAAACAGGAGATACGCAGTATTTT.

The chain employs TRBV29-1 and TRBJ2-2; 9 bases map to TRBD2. V shed 0 bases, J shed 4 bases, and the junction held 6 bases outside the gene matches. There are 16 residues in the CDR3. Per the germline V gene, CDR1 is SQVTM and CDR2 is ANQGSEA. Here the CDR3 DNA reads TGCAGCGTTGAAGAATCGAGCGGGGGGCTCACCGGGGAGCTGTTTTTT. Its translation is CSVEESSGGLTGELFF.

The rearrangement links TRBV19 to TRBJ2-5; D is possibly TRBD2 (5 bases). The CDR3 is made up of 16 amino acids. V was shortened by 4 bases and J by 4 bases, with 19 bases between the two germline ends. Germline V gene data show CDR1 as LNHDA and CDR2 as SQIVND (reference sequence). The CDR3 sequence is CASSSPGSPAAETQYF. The CDR3, as DNA: TGTGCCAGTAGTAGTCCGGGGTCACCCGCGGCAGAGACCCAGTACTTC.

V usage is TRBV11-1 and J usage is TRBJ1-2; perhaps TRBD1 as D (5 bases). V lost 5 bases to trimming and J lost 7 bases, with 14 bases between them. The CDR3 has 13 amino acids. In germline, CDR1 is SGHAT, CDR2 FQDESV (reference sequence). Here the CDR3 reads CASSEGKGVGYTF. For the CDR3, the DNA is TGTGCCAGCAGCGAAGGGAAAGGGGTTGGCTACACCTTC. Full variable domain (outside the CDR3, taken from reference TRBV11-1 and TRBJ1-2): EAEVAQSPRYKITEKSQAVAFWCDPISGHATLYWYRQILGQGPELLVQFQDESVVDDSQLPKDRFSAERLKGVDSTLKIQPAELGDSAMYLCASSEGKGVGYTFGSGTRLTVV.

The chain employs TRBV4-1 and TRBJ2-6, with 7 bases identical to TRBD1. The V gene's germline CDR1 is MGHRA and CDR2 YSYEKL. CDR3 size: 19 residues. Losses at the gene ends were 2 bases for V and 0 bases for J; bases not matched to a gene: 10. The chain's CDR3 is CASSQQPGTASSGANVLTF. The CDR3 DNA is TGCGCCAGCAGCCAACAACCCGGGACAGCGAGCTCTGGGGCCAACGTCCTGACTTTC.

The rearrangement joins TRBV10-3 to TRBJ1-1; D not resolved. The CDR3 runs to 16 residues. CDR1 and CDR2 (germline): ENHRY, SYGVKD. V lost 0 bases and J 0 bases, leaving 11 bases between the germline ends. Here the CDR3 DNA reads TGTGCCATCAGTGAGTCTTACGGGGTAATGAACACTGAAGCTTTCTTT. Translating gives CAISESYGVMNTEAFF.

The V call is TRBV18, the J call TRBJ1-5; perhaps TRBD1 as D (5 bases). CDR1 KGHSH and CDR2 LQKENI come from the germline V gene. V lost 3 bases to trimming and J lost 4 bases, with 16 bases between them. The CDR3 has 16 amino acids. The CDR3 loop reads CASSPSGPRGNQPQHF. The CDR3 nucleotides read TGTGCCAGCTCACCTTCGGGACCCCGGGGGAATCAGCCCCAGCATTTT.